These 6 T cell receptor beta chains originate from one sample sequenced in a study of blood T cells in healthy people across ages. With a J-beta primer mix and a sample-barcoded 5' primer, a second PCR ran roughly 7 to 11 cycles. TCRdb used MiXCR to reprocess the 5' RACE reads, holding one entry per CDR3 protein. Of some 920,000 distinct CDR3 sequences listed, roughly 47% were seen once; the top ten hold about 20%. Specimen: blood. These receptors all come from a woman aged 60-70 years in good health.

The chain carries TRBV11-2 and TRBJ2-1, with 10 bases aligning to TRBD2. The germline CDR1 and CDR2 sequences are SGHAT and FQNNGV. Losses at the gene ends were 1 base for V and 8 bases for J; bases not matched to a gene: 8. The CDR3 has 16 residues. CDR3 in amino acids: CASSLGSSGRFYEQFF. CDR3 sequence (DNA): TGTGCCAGCAGCTTAGGTTCTAGCGGGAGATTCTATGAGCAGTTCTTC.

In this sample, this clonotype turned up a few times. The J gene is TRBJ2-1, the V gene TRBV3-1, with D unclear. The germline V gene encodes CDR1 LGHDT and CDR2 YNNKEL (reference sequence). This CDR3 spans 11 amino acids. Trimming pared 3 bases from V and 12 bases from J, leaving 9 bases between. For the CDR3, the DNA is TGTGCCAGCAGCCACGGCCAGTGGCAGTTCTTC. Translating it yields CASSHGQWQFF.

This clonotype was seen a single time. The genes are TRBV21-1 and TRBJ1-1; TRBD1 is the table's D call and was not checked against the DNA. TRBV21-1 is reported as a pseudogene. The CDR3 consists of 17 residues. The CDR3 nucleotides are TGTGCCAGCAGCAAAGACAGGGGGCGCGAGATTAACACTGAAGCTTTCTTT. Its translation: CASSKDRGREINTEAFF.

The chain combines TRBV20-1 with TRBJ2-2; no clear D gene. CDR3 length: 13 residues. Germline CDR1 DFQATT, CDR2 SNEGSKA (reference sequence). Deletions cut 2 bases from V and 0 bases from J, with 4 bases between. In DNA form, the CDR3 reads TGCAGTGCTAGAAAAGCGAACACCGGGGAGCTGTTTTTT. Its protein product is CSARKANTGELFF.

CDR3 sequence: CSVLGSGGSYNEQFF. CDR3 sequence (DNA): TGCAGCGTCTTAGGGTCAGGGGGCTCCTACAATGAGCAGTTCTTC. The gene calls are TRBV29-1 and TRBJ2-1; 7 positions match TRBD1. Germline assignment: CDR1 SQVTM and CDR2 ANQGSEA. Trimming at V came to 6 bases and at J to 0 bases, leaving 8 bases not matched to a gene. This CDR3 region has 15 residues.

In this sample, this clonotype turned up a few times. The chain joins TRBV20-1 to TRBJ2-1, with D tentatively TRBD1 or TRBD2 (5 bases each). The CDR3 totals 15 residues. The germline V gene encodes CDR1 DFQATT and CDR2 SNEGSKA (reference sequence). V shed 1 base and J shed 3 bases, with 13 bases lying between them. The CDR3, as DNA: TGCAGTGCTAGAGGGGGCAGCGGCCTCTACAATGAGCAGTTCTTC. This gives the protein CSARGGSGLYNEQFF.